Listed below are T cell receptor beta chains from one sample, sequenced in a study of OX40 agonist ivuxolimab in advanced cancers. Here immunoSEQ multiplex PCR was the method, and the copy in TCRdb shows in-frame clones only, minus some. The table includes 26,000 or so clones, about 74% detected once. Source: CD4+ or CD8+ T cells sorted from blood, taken in a trial of the OX40 agonist ivuxolimab. Every receptor here comes from an adult with an advanced solid tumor such as melanoma, head and neck, liver or kidney cancer. Each CDR3 is given with its conserved first and last residue. A D gene is named only where the DNA matches it firmly. Clone size, where shown, is once, few, many, or a class for clones that have expanded.

clone_size: few
j_call: TRBJ1-1
v_call: TRBV7-3
d_call: -
cdr3_aa: CASRIQGNTEAFF
cdr3_nt: TGTGCCAGCAGGATTCAGGGAAACACTGAAGCTTTCTTT

clone_size: -
j_call: TRBJ1-6
v_call: TRBV6-1
d_call: -
cdr3_aa: CASSELKGSYNSPLHF
cdr3_nt: TGTGCCAGCAGTGAATTGAAGGGATCCTATAATTCACCCCTCCACTTT

clone_size: -
j_call: TRBJ2-2
v_call: TRBV5-5
d_call: TRBD2
cdr3_aa: CASSLAGGANTGELFF
cdr3_nt: TGTGCCAGCAGCTTGGCGGGAGGGGCAAACACCGGGGAGCTGTTTTTT

clone_size: -
j_call: TRBJ1-2
v_call: TRBV18
d_call: -
cdr3_aa: CASSPPGDRLFYTF
cdr3_nt: TGTGCCAGCTCACCACCGGGGGACCGCTTGTTCTACACCTTC

clone_size: -
j_call: TRBJ2-3
v_call: TRBV7-9
d_call: -
cdr3_aa: CASSIAILPTDTQYF
cdr3_nt: TGTGCCAGCAGCATAGCCATCCTGCCCACAGATACGCAGTATTTT

clone_size: -
j_call: TRBJ1-2
v_call: TRBV19
d_call: TRBD1
cdr3_aa: CASSLGTGNGYTF
cdr3_nt: TGTGCCAGTAGTCTCGGGACAGGGAATGGCTACACCTTC

clone_size: -
j_call: TRBJ2-3
v_call: TRBV5-1
d_call: -
cdr3_aa: CASSLYLGTTYTDTQYF
cdr3_nt: TGCGCCAGCAGCTTGTACTTGGGGACCACATACACAGATACGCAGTATTTT

clone_size: few
j_call: TRBJ1-1
v_call: TRBV14
d_call: TRBD1
cdr3_aa: CASSLWTGEAFF
cdr3_nt: TGTGCCAGCAGCCTTTGGACAGGGGAAGCTTTCTTT

clone_size: few
j_call: TRBJ2-7
v_call: TRBV27
d_call: TRBD2
cdr3_aa: CASSLTSGSYEQYF
cdr3_nt: TGTGCCAGCAGTCTTACTAGCGGGTCCTACGAGCAGTACTTC

clone_size: -
j_call: TRBJ2-5
v_call: TRBV9
d_call: -
cdr3_aa: CASSPGHRGEETQYF
cdr3_nt: TGTGCCAGCAGCCCCGGACATAGAGGGGAAGAGACCCAGTACTTC

clone_size: -
j_call: TRBJ1-2
v_call: TRBV19
d_call: -
cdr3_aa: CASSIMVRYGYTF
cdr3_nt: TGTGCCAGTAGTATTATGGTACGCTATGGCTACACCTTC

clone_size: -
j_call: TRBJ2-3
v_call: TRBV7-2
d_call: TRBD2
cdr3_aa: CASSSGLAGGEDTQYF
cdr3_nt: TGTGCCAGCAGCTCGGGACTAGCGGGGGGCGAAGATACGCAGTATTTT

clone_size: -
j_call: TRBJ1-4
v_call: TRBV10-2
d_call: -
cdr3_aa: CASSGRWGGDEKLFF
cdr3_nt: TGCGCCAGCAGTGGAAGGTGGGGGGGAGATGAAAAACTGTTTTTT

clone_size: few
j_call: TRBJ2-5
v_call: TRBV10-1
d_call: -
cdr3_aa: CASSERQGIQETQYF
cdr3_nt: TGCGCCAGCAGTGAAAGGCAGGGGATACAAGAGACCCAGTACTTC

clone_size: -
j_call: TRBJ2-5
v_call: TRBV6-1
d_call: TRBD2
cdr3_aa: CASSAGLAGARQETQYF
cdr3_nt: TGTGCCAGCAGTGCGGGACTAGCGGGGGCTCGCCAAGAGACCCAGTACTTC

clone_size: -
j_call: TRBJ1-2
v_call: TRBV18
d_call: TRBD1
cdr3_aa: CASSPRQGNYGYTF
cdr3_nt: TGTGCCAGCTCACCGAGACAGGGGAACTATGGCTACACCTTC

clone_size: -
j_call: TRBJ1-1
v_call: TRBV30
d_call: TRBD1
cdr3_aa: CAWVLRDRDGAEAFF
cdr3_nt: TGTGCCTGGGTTCTCCGGGACAGGGACGGGGCTGAAGCTTTCTTT

clone_size: once
j_call: TRBJ2-3
v_call: TRBV7-9
d_call: -
cdr3_aa: CASSRPLADTQYF
cdr3_nt: TGTGCCAGCAGTCGGCCGCTAGCAGATACGCAGTATTTT

clone_size: -
j_call: TRBJ2-1
v_call: TRBV4-3
d_call: -
cdr3_aa: CASSQDGSVKQFF
cdr3_nt: TGCGCCAGCAGCCAAGATGGGAGCGTTAAGCAGTTCTTC

clone_size: -
j_call: TRBJ1-2
v_call: TRBV11-2
d_call: -
cdr3_aa: CASSLDGSYGYTF
cdr3_nt: TGTGCCAGCAGCTTAGATGGCAGCTATGGCTACACCTTC

clone_size: -
j_call: TRBJ1-2
v_call: TRBV30
d_call: -
cdr3_aa: CAWSLGQYGYTF
cdr3_nt: TGTGCCTGGAGTCTAGGACAGTATGGCTACACCTTC

clone_size: -
j_call: TRBJ2-6
v_call: TRBV7-6
d_call: -
cdr3_aa: CASSLPVSGANVLTF
cdr3_nt: TGTGCCAGCAGCTTACCGGTCTCTGGGGCCAACGTCCTGACTTTC

clone_size: -
j_call: TRBJ2-1
v_call: TRBV10-3
d_call: -
cdr3_aa: CAISFYREQFF
cdr3_nt: TGTGCCATCAGTTTCTACAGAGAGCAGTTCTTC

clone_size: -
j_call: TRBJ2-6
v_call: TRBV29-1
d_call: -
cdr3_aa: CSVGFSGANVLTF
cdr3_nt: TGCAGCGTGGGGTTCTCTGGGGCCAACGTCCTGACTTTC

clone_size: -
j_call: TRBJ1-6
v_call: TRBV6-1
d_call: TRBD1
cdr3_aa: CASTWDSRNSPLHF
cdr3_nt: TGTGCCAGCACCTGGGACAGCCGAAATTCACCCCTCCACTTT

clone_size: few
j_call: TRBJ2-1
v_call: TRBV25-1
d_call: -
cdr3_aa: CASTPRNPGSSSYNEQFF
cdr3_nt: TGTGCCAGCACCCCCCGTAACCCGGGCAGCAGCTCCTACAATGAGCAGTTCTTC

clone_size: -
j_call: TRBJ2-3
v_call: TRBV6-1
d_call: -
cdr3_aa: CASRPTSDTQYF
cdr3_nt: TGTGCCAGCAGGCCGACGTCAGATACGCAGTATTTT

clone_size: -
j_call: TRBJ2-1
v_call: TRBV5-4
d_call: -
cdr3_aa: CASSPPEGLNNEQFF
cdr3_nt: TGTGCCAGCAGCCCCCCGGAAGGCTTAAACAATGAGCAGTTCTTC

clone_size: -
j_call: TRBJ2-4
v_call: TRBV2
d_call: TRBD2
cdr3_aa: CASSGGLAGVGKNIQYF
cdr3_nt: TGTGCCAGCAGTGGGGGACTAGCGGGGGTTGGCAAAAACATTCAGTACTTC

clone_size: -
j_call: TRBJ1-2
v_call: TRBV10-3
d_call: -
cdr3_aa: CAATGAASEVGYTF
cdr3_nt: TGTGCCGCCACCGGGGCCGCGTCTGAGGTTGGCTACACCTTC

clone_size: -
j_call: TRBJ1-5
v_call: TRBV9
d_call: -
cdr3_aa: CASSPEVNQPQHF
cdr3_nt: TGTGCCAGCAGCCCAGAGGTGAATCAGCCCCAGCATTTT

clone_size: -
j_call: TRBJ2-2
v_call: TRBV18
d_call: TRBD1
cdr3_aa: CASSPIDRGTGELFF
cdr3_nt: TGTGCCAGCTCACCTATCGACAGGGGCACCGGGGAGCTGTTTTTT

clone_size: -
j_call: TRBJ1-5
v_call: TRBV7-6
d_call: -
cdr3_aa: CASSLGAGSNQPQHF
cdr3_nt: TGTGCCAGCAGCTTAGGGGCGGGGAGCAATCAGCCCCAGCATTTT

clone_size: -
j_call: TRBJ1-6
v_call: TRBV5-5
d_call: -
cdr3_aa: CASSLNQGNSPLHF
cdr3_nt: TGTGCCAGCAGCTTGAATCAGGGGAATTCACCCCTCCACTTT

clone_size: -
j_call: TRBJ2-3
v_call: TRBV9
d_call: TRBD2
cdr3_aa: CASSFGGVSTDTQYF
cdr3_nt: TGTGCCAGCAGTTTCGGGGGGGTAAGCACAGATACGCAGTATTTT

clone_size: -
j_call: TRBJ2-7
v_call: TRBV5-6
d_call: -
cdr3_aa: CASSFYDEQYF
cdr3_nt: TGTGCCAGCAGCTTTTATGACGAGCAGTACTTC

clone_size: -
j_call: TRBJ2-2
v_call: TRBV19
d_call: -
cdr3_aa: CASRLGNTGELFF
cdr3_nt: TGTGCCAGTAGGCTCGGGAACACCGGGGAGCTGTTTTTT

clone_size: -
j_call: TRBJ2-7
v_call: TRBV5-1
d_call: TRBD1
cdr3_aa: CASSQGGNYEQYF
cdr3_nt: TGCGCCAGCAGTCAAGGGGGCAACTACGAGCAGTACTTC

clone_size: -
j_call: TRBJ1-6
v_call: TRBV27
d_call: TRBD1
cdr3_aa: CASSFQQGPLHF
cdr3_nt: TGTGCCAGCAGTTTCCAACAGGGGCCGCTCCACTTT

clone_size: -
j_call: TRBJ2-7
v_call: TRBV2
d_call: -
cdr3_aa: CASSELDSESYEQYF
cdr3_nt: TGTGCCAGCAGTGAACTGGACAGCGAATCCTACGAGCAGTACTTC

clone_size: -
j_call: TRBJ2-3
v_call: TRBV5-4
d_call: -
cdr3_aa: CASSLVTGTDTQYF
cdr3_nt: TGTGCCAGCAGCTTGGTTACAGGCACAGATACGCAGTATTTT

clone_size: -
j_call: TRBJ2-7
v_call: TRBV2
d_call: -
cdr3_aa: CASRRESYEQYF
cdr3_nt: TGTGCCAGCAGGAGGGAATCCTACGAGCAGTACTTC

clone_size: -
j_call: TRBJ2-7
v_call: TRBV30
d_call: -
cdr3_aa: CAWSVLGEQYF
cdr3_nt: TGTGCCTGGAGTGTACTTGGGGAGCAGTACTTC

clone_size: few
j_call: TRBJ1-6
v_call: TRBV10-3
d_call: -
cdr3_aa: CAISEQSSYNSPLHF
cdr3_nt: TGTGCCATCAGTGAGCAAAGCTCCTATAATTCACCCCTCCACTTT

clone_size: few
j_call: TRBJ2-3
v_call: TRBV15
d_call: TRBD2
cdr3_aa: CATSRDRSSGATDTQYF
cdr3_nt: TGTGCCACCAGCAGAGATCGGTCTAGCGGGGCTACAGATACGCAGTATTTT

clone_size: -
j_call: TRBJ2-1
v_call: TRBV6-5
d_call: TRBD2
cdr3_aa: CASSYSGTSGHEQFF
cdr3_nt: TGTGCCAGCAGTTACTCCGGGACTAGCGGCCATGAGCAGTTCTTC

clone_size: -
j_call: TRBJ2-7
v_call: TRBV5-1
d_call: TRBD1
cdr3_aa: CASSGLHNKTGGVFFYHEQYF
cdr3_nt: TGCGCCAGCAGCGGTCTCCATAACAAGACAGGGGGCGTTTTTTTTTACCACGAGCAGTACTTC

clone_size: -
j_call: TRBJ1-2
v_call: TRBV6-1
d_call: -
cdr3_aa: CASSEAGSRYGYTF
cdr3_nt: TGTGCCAGCAGTGAAGCCGGGAGCCGCTATGGCTACACCTTC

clone_size: once
j_call: TRBJ1-1
v_call: TRBV15
d_call: -
cdr3_aa: CATSREVNTEAFF
cdr3_nt: TGTGCCACCAGCAGGGAAGTGAACACTGAAGCTTTCTTT

clone_size: medium-sized
j_call: TRBJ1-6
v_call: TRBV27
d_call: TRBD1
cdr3_aa: CASSLSSQGNSPLHF
cdr3_nt: TGTGCCAGCAGTTTATCGTCACAGGGGAATTCACCCCTCCACTTT

clone_size: once
j_call: TRBJ2-1
v_call: TRBV7-3
d_call: TRBD1
cdr3_aa: CASSQNTGGAYNEQFF
cdr3_nt: TGTGCCAGCAGCCAAAACACAGGGGGCGCGTACAATGAGCAGTTCTTC

clone_size: few
j_call: TRBJ1-2
v_call: TRBV11-2
d_call: -
cdr3_aa: CASSLDLAGPHYGYTF
cdr3_nt: TGTGCCAGCAGCTTAGATCTCGCAGGGCCACACTATGGCTACACCTTC

clone_size: -
j_call: TRBJ1-4
v_call: TRBV7-2
d_call: -
cdr3_aa: CASSSKTTPREKLFF
cdr3_nt: TGTGCCAGCAGCTCCAAGACCACTCCCCGAGAAAAACTGTTTTTT

clone_size: -
j_call: TRBJ1-1
v_call: TRBV19
d_call: -
cdr3_aa: CATSDRNTEAFF
cdr3_nt: TGTGCCACCTCGGACAGGAACACTGAAGCTTTCTTT

clone_size: -
j_call: TRBJ2-2
v_call: TRBV19
d_call: TRBD1
cdr3_aa: CASGRDRGRSGELFF
cdr3_nt: TGTGCCAGTGGAAGGGACAGGGGGCGGTCCGGGGAGCTGTTTTTT

clone_size: -
j_call: TRBJ1-1
v_call: TRBV6-6
d_call: -
cdr3_aa: CASSLRTQNTEAFF
cdr3_nt: TGTGCCAGCAGCCTTAGGACGCAAAACACTGAAGCTTTCTTT

clone_size: -
j_call: TRBJ1-6
v_call: TRBV9
d_call: -
cdr3_aa: CASSSKEGNWQGRSPLHF
cdr3_nt: TGTGCCAGCAGCTCCAAGGAGGGCAATTGGCAGGGGCGATCACCCCTCCACTTT

clone_size: -
j_call: TRBJ2-5
v_call: TRBV5-4
d_call: -
cdr3_aa: CASSSTRGPETQYF
cdr3_nt: TGTGCCAGCAGCTCCACGAGGGGCCCAGAGACCCAGTACTTC

clone_size: once
j_call: TRBJ2-4
v_call: TRBV6-1
d_call: TRBD1
cdr3_aa: CASSERDRKGSIQYF
cdr3_nt: TGTGCCAGCAGTGAACGGGACAGAAAAGGGAGCATTCAGTACTTC

clone_size: -
j_call: TRBJ1-1
v_call: TRBV2
d_call: -
cdr3_aa: CASREQPNTEAFF
cdr3_nt: TGTGCCAGCAGAGAGCAGCCTAACACTGAAGCTTTCTTT